These 19 T cell receptor beta chains were sequenced from one sample in a study of OX40 agonist ivuxolimab in advanced cancers. Library generation was performed with the immunoSEQ multiplex PCR assay. TCRdb holds this immuneACCESS table with in-frame rearrangements only. Some clones are missing; in checked studies, unresolved V genes explain under half, and the rest has no known cause. This sample has tens of thousands of clones in its table, and about 86% of those were observed once. The ten most abundant clones make up around 0.9% of the sample. Source: CD4+ or CD8+ T cells sorted from blood, taken in a trial of the OX40 agonist ivuxolimab. The source of these receptors is an adult with an advanced solid tumor such as melanoma, head and neck, liver or kidney cancer.

This clone occurred a few times. The chain links TRBV7-9 to TRBJ2-3; 7 bases fit TRBD1. With 4 bases clipped from V and 5 bases from J, the junction kept 0 bases outside the gene matches. CDR1 and CDR2 from the germline V gene are SEHNR and FQNEAQ (reference sequence). The CDR3 loop spans 12 amino acids. CDR3 sequence: CASSSGGDTQYF. The CDR3 DNA reads as TGTGCCAGCAGCTCAGGGGGAGATACGCAGTATTTT.

This chain uses TRBV6-5 with TRBJ2-5; a possible D gene is TRBD2 (6 bases). Trimming removed 2 bases from V and 4 bases from J, with 14 bases in between. Per the germline V gene, CDR1 is MNHEY and CDR2 is SVGAGI. The CDR3 totals 15 residues. CDR3 in amino acids: CASSYQGVSGETQYF. The DNA of the CDR3 is TGTGCCAGCAGTTACCAAGGGGTTAGCGGAGAGACCCAGTACTTC.

The rearrangement links TRBV7-2 to TRBJ1-5, with TRBD1 as a possible D gene (5 bases). The CDR3 extends over 12 amino acids. Trimming took 6 bases from V and 8 from J, leaving 11 bases between them. The V gene's germline CDR1 is SGHTA and CDR2 FQGNSA. CDR3 amino acids: CASSPGFKPQHF. In nucleotides, the CDR3 is TGTGCCAGCAGTCCAGGGTTTAAGCCCCAGCATTTT.

The count of this clone is one. The gene calls are TRBV5-1 and TRBJ1-2; 9 bases align to TRBD1. The V gene's germline CDR1 is SGHRS and CDR2 YFSETQ. V lost 4 bases and J lost 8; bases outside the gene matches: 9. This CDR3 region has 14 residues. The chain's CDR3 is CASSLEGQGRGYTF. In DNA form, the CDR3 reads TGCGCCAGCAGCCTAGAGGGACAGGGAAGAGGCTACACCTTC.

The chain joins TRBV14 to TRBJ2-7; TRBD2 matches 11 bases. The CDR3 is 17 amino acids. Germline loops: CDR1 SGHDN, CDR2 FVKESK. Trimming took 0 bases from V and 4 from J; bases not matched to a gene: 8. CDR3 amino acids: CASSQDATSGRRYEQYF. The CDR3, as DNA: TGTGCCAGCAGCCAAGATGCCACTAGCGGGAGAAGATACGAGCAGTACTTC.

V usage is TRBV5-1 and J usage is TRBJ2-1; D is unresolved. This CDR3 spans 13 amino acids. Trimming took 0 bases from V and 3 from J, leaving 4 bases between them. Germline V CDR1 and CDR2: SGHRS, YFSETQ. CDR3: CASSLGSYNEQFF. The CDR3 DNA sequence: TGCGCCAGCAGCTTGGGAAGCTACAATGAGCAGTTCTTC.

The chain is built from TRBV5-4 and TRBJ1-5; TRBD1 matches 9 bases. Per the germline V gene, CDR1 is SGHNT and CDR2 is YYREEE (reference sequence). CDR3 length equals 14 residues. V lost 4 bases and J lost 7; bases outside the gene matches: 6. The CDR3: CASSHRTGVQPQHF. The CDR3, as DNA: TGTGCCAGCAGCCATCGGACAGGGGTGCAGCCCCAGCATTTT.

The chain has TRBV7-8 and TRBJ2-7; D is unresolved. Germline CDR1 reads SGHVS; CDR2 reads FQNEAQ. Trimming removed 4 bases from V and 5 bases from J, with 6 bases in between. The length of the CDR3 is 11 residues. This CDR3 reads CASSSAHEQYF. Written as DNA, the CDR3 is TGTGCCAGCAGCTCAGCCCACGAGCAGTACTTC. The variable domain in full, completed from reference TRBV7-8 and TRBJ2-7, reads GAGVSQSPRYKVAKRGQDVALRCDPISGHVSLFWYQQALGQGPEFLTYFQNEAQLDKSGLPSDRFFAERPEGSVSTLKIQRTQQEDSAVYLCASSSAHEQYFGPGTRLTVT.

The chain uses TRBV20-1 and TRBJ1-4; D unclear. This CDR3 has 11 amino acids. V was shortened by 6 bases and J by 3 bases, with 5 bases between the two germline ends. Germline V lookup: CDR1 DFQATT, CDR2 SNEGSKA (reference sequence). Here the CDR3 DNA reads TGCAGTGCAGGGTCTAATGAAAAACTGTTTTTT. Amino acids: CSAGSNEKLFF.

J is TRBJ2-7 and V is TRBV5-1, with TRBD2 as a possible D gene (5 bases). Germline CDR1 SGHRS, CDR2 YFSETQ. V lost 4 bases and J 3 bases, leaving 14 bases between the germline ends. The CDR3 is 14 residues long. The CDR3 sequence: CASSPKADFYEQYF. The CDR3 nucleotides are TGCGCCAGCAGCCCGAAGGCGGACTTCTACGAGCAGTACTTC.

The chain carries TRBV11-2 and TRBJ2-3; a possible D gene is TRBD1 (6 bases). The CDR3 has 15 residues. CDR1 and CDR2 from the germline V gene are SGHAT and FQNNGV. V lost 4 bases and J 4 bases, leaving 15 bases between the germline ends. The CDR3 loop is CASSWPRQAADTQYF. In DNA form, the CDR3 reads TGTGCCAGCAGCTGGCCCCGACAGGCGGCAGATACGCAGTATTTT.

The rearrangement links TRBV15 to TRBJ2-7; D possibly corresponds to TRBD1 (6 bases). Deletions cut 0 bases from V and 6 bases from J, with 12 bases between. This CDR3 region has 14 residues. Per the germline V gene, CDR1 is LNHNV and CDR2 is YYDKDF (reference sequence). The CDR3 DNA reads TGTGCCACCAGCAGAGATCTGGGGGCGTCCGAGCAGTACTTC. Amino acid sequence: CATSRDLGASEQYF.

The rearrangement links TRBV29-1 to TRBJ1-1; 7 nucleotides align to TRBD1. The germline V gene has CDR1 SQVTM and CDR2 ANQGSEA. The CDR3 is 12 amino acids. J was trimmed by 3 bases and V by 6 bases; bases with no gene match: 4. As DNA, the CDR3 is TGCAGCGTGACAGGGTTGTACACTGAAGCTTTCTTT. This codes for CSVTGLYTEAFF.

This sequence joins TRBV19 and TRBJ2-3, with D perhaps TRBD1 (6 bases). Between the trimmed V and J ends, which lost 5 bases and 0 bases, there was a span of 12 bases. The germline V gene encodes CDR1 LNHDA and CDR2 SQIVND (reference sequence). CDR3 length equals 15 residues. The CDR3 nucleotides read TGTGCCAGTAGTTCATTACAGGGCAGCACAGATACGCAGTATTTT. It specifies CASSSLQGSTDTQYF.

The V and J genes are TRBV4-1 and TRBJ2-7, with 7 bases aligning to TRBD1. CDR1 and CDR2 from the germline V gene are MGHRA and YSYEKL. Trimming cost V 2 bases and J 4 bases; bases outside gene matches: 5. CDR3 length: 14 residues. The CDR3 DNA reads as TGCGCCAGCAGCCAACCGGGACAGAAGTACGAGCAGTACTTC. It specifies CASSQPGQKYEQYF.

The chain recombines TRBV25-1 with TRBJ2-3, with TRBD1 matching 8 bases. The CDR3 length is 15 residues. Per germline, CDR1 MGHDK and CDR2 SYGVNS. The junction had 6 bases not matched to a gene; V was cut back by 7 bases and J by 0 bases. This CDR3 reads CASTDRGRSTDTQYF. Written as DNA, the CDR3 is TGTGCCAGCACTGACAGGGGCCGCAGCACAGATACGCAGTATTTT.

This clone was detected only once. The genes are TRBV2 and TRBJ2-5; D perhaps matches TRBD1 (6 bases). CDR1 is SNHLY and CDR2 is FYNNEI in the germline V gene. CDR3 length equals 12 residues. V was clipped by 6 bases and J by 5 bases, with 10 bases between them. For the CDR3, the DNA is TGTGCCAGCAGGTTGCAGGGGGAGACCCAGTACTTC. Its translation: CASRLQGETQYF.

The chain couples TRBV5-6 to TRBJ2-2; D not resolved. This CDR3 is built from 14 residues. The germline V gene has CDR1 SGHDT and CDR2 YYEEEE. Trimming shortened V by 0 bases and J by 3 bases, and 6 bases separated the two germline ends. CDR3 in amino acids: CASSLGEYTGELFF. CDR3 in DNA: TGTGCCAGCAGCTTGGGCGAGTACACCGGGGAGCTGTTTTTT. Full variable domain (rest looked up from reference TRBV5-6 and TRBJ2-2): DAGVTQSPTHLIKTRGQQVTLRCSPKSGHDTVSWYQQALGQGPQFIFQYYEEEERQRGNFPDRFSGHQFPNYSSELNVNALLLGDSALYLCASSLGEYTGELFFGEGSRLTVL.

The chain recombines TRBV25-1 with TRBJ2-7, with 8 nucleotides matching TRBD1. Germline values: CDR1 MGHDK, CDR2 SYGVNS. The CDR3 length is 15 residues. V gave up 1 base and J gave up 2 bases; unmatched junction bases: 4. The CDR3 is CASSELTGVTYEQYF. CDR3 in DNA: TGTGCCAGCAGTGAATTGACAGGGGTGACCTACGAGCAGTACTTC.